Following are 2 T cell receptor beta chains from one sample sequenced in a study of lymphopenia after photon versus proton radiotherapy. The protocol was immunoSEQ multiplex PCR, while the TCRdb copy is restricted to in-frame clones and leaves out a portion. The table lists 6,500 to 8,000 clones, nearly 90% of them singletons. Material: peripheral blood, obtained from a patient treated with photon-based radiotherapy. The source of these receptors is a man between 60 and 70 years old with cholangiocarcinoma.

In its sample, this clone was seen once. The J gene is TRBJ2-1, the V gene TRBV28; D might be TRBD1 (6 bases). Germline lookup yields CDR1 MDHEN and CDR2 SYDVKM. This CDR3 contains 14 residues. V was clipped by 5 bases and J by 0 bases, with 8 bases between them. In nucleotides, the CDR3 is TGTGCCAGCAGTAGGGGGAGCTCCTACAATGAGCAGTTCTTC. Amino acid sequence: CASSRGSSYNEQFF.

This rearrangement joins TRBV5-1 to TRBJ2-3, with TRBD2 matching 10 bases. Looked up from germline, CDR1 is SGHRS and CDR2 is YFSETQ. This CDR3 has 16 residues. J was trimmed by 2 bases and V by 2 bases; bases with no gene match: 5. CDR3 nucleotide sequence: TGCGCCAGCAGCTTACCTAGCGGGAGCACCACAGATACGCAGTATTTT. Its protein is CASSLPSGSTTDTQYF.